Detailed here is one TCR beta chain. Its antigen is unidentified. Primers for the PCR totalled 60 Vbeta and 13 Jbeta. This table comes from immunoSEQ multiplex PCR, and its TCRdb copy is limited to in-frame clones, with some not included. In the table there are 150,000 to 200,000 clones, 75% to 85% of which are singletons. The data derive from a study of cytomegalovirus exposure and HLA in healthy donors. Study-wide results and limits: CMV serostatus was the sole immune exposure data available. Association of fewer than 20,000 TCR beta sequences with HLA alleles was found at 0.05 false discovery rate in a later analysis.

Germline V gene sequence: CDR1 MNHEY, CDR2 SVGAGI. Deletions cut 10 bases from V and 1 base from J, with 16 bases between. This CDR3 has 14 residues. The source material was PBMCs. This TCR was recovered from a woman aged 45-65 years in good health and CMV-seronegative. The V and J genes are TRBV6-5 and TRBJ2-5; D ambiguous. This chain's CDR3 is CATALGVRQETQYF. CDR3 nucleotides: TGTGCCACCGCCTTAGGAGTGCGCCAAGAGACCCAGTACTTC.